Shown below are 17 T cell receptor beta chains from a single sample sequenced in a study of human T cells and chemical hapten exposure. Stated time point: pre-sensitization, week 0. The sample's treatment: therapeutic diphenylcyclopropenone sensitization with weekly scalp DPC. MiXCR, run by TCRdb on the RACE reads, gives a single entry per CDR3 protein. Found here are some 360,000 distinct CDR3 sequences, roughly 4.6% of them singletons; the top ten hold 2.6%. The input for sequencing was whole blood, taken in connection with sensitization to the hapten diphenylcyclopropenone (DPC). These TCRs come from a woman aged 45-60 years with alopecia areata. Some clones in this sample may be carry-over from other donors' samples.

This clonotype has ten or more counts. The V gene is TRBV6-2 or TRBV6-3, the J gene TRBJ1-1; 10 bases fit TRBD1. Germline loops: CDR1 MNHEY, CDR2 SVGEGT. This CDR3 has 15 residues. The J segment lost 3 bases and the V segment lost 5 bases, leaving 6 bases of the junction unmatched. This chain's CDR3 is CASSPGDRGHTEAFF. The CDR3 DNA is TGTGCCAGCAGTCCCGGTGACAGGGGGCACACTGAAGCTTTCTTT.

This clonotype was seen repeatedly, ten times or more. The CDR3 coding sequence is TGTGCCAGCACCTCGGGACTAGCGGGAGGAATTATCTACGAGCAGTACTTC. It yields the protein CASTSGLAGGIIYEQYF. This chain links TRBV6-2 or TRBV6-3 with TRBJ2-7; 15 bases are a match to TRBD2. After removal of 7 bases from V and 3 bases from J, the junction contained 10 bases not matched to a gene. The CDR3 consists of 17 residues. Per the germline V gene, CDR1 is MNHEY and CDR2 is SVGEGT.

This clonotype was counted only a few times. The chain has TRBV19 and TRBJ2-1; D is possibly TRBD2 (7 bases). The germline V gene has CDR1 LNHDA and CDR2 SQIVND (reference sequence). The CDR3 spans 16 residues. Trimming cost V 3 bases and J 2 bases, with 14 bases left between them. CDR3 nucleotides: TGTGCCAGTAGTATTGGGGCGGGGGCTCCCTACAATGAGCAGTTCTTC. Translated: CASSIGAGAPYNEQFF.

In its sample, this clonotype was seen a few times. This rearrangement joins TRBV5-1 to TRBJ2-7; TRBD2 agrees at 10 bases. This CDR3 comprises 15 residues. CDR1 and CDR2 (germline): SGHRS, YFSETQ. V was pared by 4 bases and J by 1 base, with 5 bases of the junction left unmatched. In nucleotides, the CDR3 is TGCGCCAGCAGCGACGCACTAGCGGGGTCCTACGAGCAGTACTTC. It yields the protein CASSDALAGSYEQYF.

This clonotype occurred a few times. This CDR3 reads CASSLAGLAGDQYF. The DNA of the CDR3 is TGTGCCAGCAGCTTGGCGGGACTAGCGGGAGACCAGTACTTC. V is TRBV7-2 and J is TRBJ2-4; 14 bases are shared with TRBD2. V lost 3 bases, J lost 13 bases, and 5 bases stayed unmatched. This CDR3 is 14 amino acids long. The germline gives CDR1 SGHTA, CDR2 FQGNSA.

This clonotype occurred many times. CDR3 in DNA: TGTGCCAGCAGCCTTGGGACCGTCAATGAGCAGTTCTTC. This sequence encodes CASSLGTVNEQFF. This chain links TRBV11-2 with TRBJ2-1; D might be TRBD1 or TRBD2, each matching 5 bases. Germline CDR1 and CDR2: SGHAT and FQNNGV. V gave up 5 bases and J gave up 6 bases, with 11 bases separating them. This CDR3 has 13 amino acids.

Many counts were recorded for this clonotype. The V gene is TRBV5-1, the J gene TRBJ2-3; D gene unclear. The CDR3 contains 14 residues. The germline V gene encodes CDR1 SGHRS and CDR2 YFSETQ. Trimming took off 0 bases at V and 4 bases at J, with 9 bases between the two ends. CDR3 protein: CASSLEGRADTQYF. CDR3 nucleotides: TGCGCCAGCAGCTTGGAGGGTAGGGCAGATACGCAGTATTTT. The full variable domain, in which reference TRBV5-1 and TRBJ2-3 provide the parts outside the CDR3, is KAGVTQTPRYLIKTRGQQVTLSCSPISGHRSVSWYQQTPGQGLQFLFEYFSETQRNKGNFPGRFSGRQFSNSRSEMNVSTLELGDSALYLCASSLEGRADTQYFGPGTRLTVL.

This clonotype was observed many times. V is TRBV7-6 and J is TRBJ2-5; no reliable D call. The CDR3 consists of 13 residues. V lost 4 bases, J lost 2 bases, and 8 bases lay in between. Germline V lookup: CDR1 SGHVS, CDR2 FNYEAQ. The CDR3 here is CASSSRPQETQYF. In DNA form, the CDR3 reads TGTGCCAGCAGCTCCCGACCACAAGAGACCCAGTACTTC.

There are many counts of this clonotype. The chain couples TRBV15 to TRBJ1-5; 9 positions agree with TRBD1. The ends lost 6 bases at V and 4 bases at J; junction bases unmatched: 10. Germline loops: CDR1 LNHNV, CDR2 YYDKDF (reference sequence). The CDR3 runs 16 residues. The CDR3 nucleotides are TGTGCCACCAGAGTCTGGGGACAGGGATTAAATCAGCCCCAGCATTTT. Translating gives CATRVWGQGLNQPQHF. Looking up the rest from reference TRBV15 and TRBJ1-5 gives the full variable domain: DAMVIQNPRYQVTQFGKPVTLSCSQTLNHNVMYWYQQKSSQAPKLLFHYYDKDFNNEADTPDNFQSRRPNTSFCFLDIRSPGLGDTAMYLCATRVWGQGLNQPQHFGDGTRLSIL.

This clonotype was counted only a few times. The V call is TRBV29-1, the J call TRBJ2-3, with a weak D call TRBD2 (5 bases). V lost 6 bases, J lost 2 bases, and 9 bases lay in between. CDR3 length equals 12 residues. Germline CDR1 SQVTM, CDR2 ANQGSEA. CDR3: CSVIRDTDTQYF. The CDR3 DNA reads as TGCAGCGTCATCCGGGACACAGATACGCAGTATTTT.

The CDR3 region has the DNA TGTGCCAGCAGCGTTGAGACAGGGGGGGAGCAGTACTTC. Translation: CASSVETGGEQYF. The chain has TRBV5-4 and TRBJ2-7, with TRBD1 matching over 9 bases. This CDR3 spans 13 amino acids. CDR1 and CDR2 from the germline V gene are SGHNT and YYREEE (reference sequence). The ends lost 4 bases at V and 7 bases at J; junction bases unmatched: 6.

This clonotype was counted ten times or more. The chain has TRBV5-1 and TRBJ2-1; D not certain. Trimming shortened V by 3 bases and J by 0 bases, and 13 bases separated the two germline ends. The V gene's germline CDR1 is SGHRS and CDR2 YFSETQ. The CDR3 is 16 amino acids. Here the CDR3 DNA reads TGCGCCAGCAGCTCCCTCGGATCGAGCTCCTACAATGAGCAGTTCTTC. This sequence encodes CASSSLGSSSYNEQFF.

The rearrangement links TRBV2 to TRBJ2-3; D possibly uses TRBD1 or TRBD2 (6 bases each). The V end lost 10 bases, the J end lost 4 bases, and 12 bases lay between the germline ends. This CDR3 is 12 amino acids long. CDR1 is SNHLY and CDR2 is FYNNEI in the germline V gene. CDR3 DNA: TGTGCCACCAAAGGGGGGCCAGATACGCAGTATTTT. It yields the protein CATKGGPDTQYF.

The genes are TRBV11-2 and TRBJ2-7, with D possibly TRBD1 on 6 matching bases. This CDR3 is built from 13 residues. The V and J ends lost 3 bases and 4 bases respectively, with 10 bases between them. Per the germline V gene, CDR1 is SGHAT and CDR2 is FQNNGV. As DNA, the CDR3 is TGTGCCAGCAGCTTTCTCGGACAGTACGAGCAGTACTTC. This translates into CASSFLGQYEQYF.

This clonotype was counted many times. V gene TRBV28 combines with J gene TRBJ2-7; 8 bases align to TRBD2. After removal of 6 bases from V and 2 bases from J, the junction contained 6 bases not matched to a gene. The CDR3 runs to 14 residues. Germline CDR1 and CDR2: MDHEN and SYDVKM. The CDR3 is CASRAGVLAYEQYF. The CDR3 DNA is TGTGCCAGCAGAGCGGGAGTGCTCGCCTACGAGCAGTACTTC. The full variable domain, completed using reference TRBV28 and TRBJ2-7, is DVKVTQSSRYLVKRTGEKVFLECVQDMDHENMFWYRQDPGLGLRLIYFSYDVKMKEKGDIPEGYSVSREKKERFSLILESASTNQTSMYLCASRAGVLAYEQYFGPGTRLTVT.

This chain links TRBV6-5 with TRBJ1-1; the match to TRBD1 covers 8 bases. The CDR3 runs 15 residues. The germline V gene has CDR1 MNHEY and CDR2 SVGAGI. The ends lost 4 bases at V and 4 bases at J; junction bases unmatched: 8. The CDR3, as DNA: TGTGCCAGCAGTTCCACCCGACAGGGGAGCACTGAAGCTTTCTTT. It translates to CASSSTRQGSTEAFF.

At least ten counts were recorded for this clonotype. V and J are TRBV5-1 and TRBJ2-1; possibly TRBD1 for D (5 bases). The V end lost 4 bases, the J end lost 3 bases, and 11 bases lay between the germline ends. The CDR3 extends over 14 amino acids. CDR1 is SGHRS and CDR2 is YFSETQ in the germline V gene. CDR3 protein: CASSETAIYNEQFF. In DNA form, the CDR3 reads TGCGCCAGCAGCGAGACAGCGATCTACAATGAGCAGTTCTTC.